This entry lists 21 T cell receptor beta chains sequenced from one sample in a study of blood T cell repertoires in COVID-19. The method was immunoSEQ multiplex PCR; TCRdb's version includes in-frame clones alone and lacks a portion of them. Of fewer than 500,000 clones listed, about 90% are singletons. Sequenced: peripheral blood. The source is a man aged 18 to 35 with COVID-19, enrolled during active disease.

The rearrangement links TRBV2 to TRBJ1-4, with D tentatively TRBD1 (6 bases). CDR1 is SNHLY and CDR2 is FYNNEI in the germline V gene. The CDR3 runs to 12 residues. Trimming took off 6 bases at V and 5 bases at J, with 7 bases between the two ends. CDR3 nucleotide sequence: TGTGCCAGCAGGAGGGGGAATGAAAAACTGTTTTTT. This sequence encodes CASRRGNEKLFF.

The rearrangement uses TRBV21-1 and TRBJ1-4; the table's D call, TRBD1, was not checked against the DNA. TRBV21-1 is assigned pseudogene status. The CDR3 is 17 residues long. In nucleotides, the CDR3 is TGTGCCAGCAGCATAGAGGGGCCCAGGGGAACTAATGAAAAACTGTTTTTT. Translating it yields CASSIEGPRGTNEKLFF.

This clone was recorded once. The chain uses TRBV18 and TRBJ2-1; 12 nucleotides line up with TRBD2. The germline gives CDR1 KGHSH, CDR2 LQKENI. This CDR3 spans 18 amino acids. V gave up 4 bases and J gave up 9 bases; unmatched junction bases: 16. The CDR3 sequence is CASSLRHRLAGEAGEQFF. The CDR3 nucleotides read TGTGCCAGCTCACTGCGGCATAGACTAGCGGGAGAGGCCGGTGAGCAGTTCTTC.

The chain is built from TRBV10-3 and TRBJ1-2; D uncertain. Germline CDR1 reads ENHRY; CDR2 reads SYGVKD. The CDR3 contains 14 residues. The V gene lost 6 bases and the J gene lost 0 bases, with 11 bases spanning the gap. DNA for the CDR3: TGTGCCATCAGCGGTATAGAATCTAACTATGGCTACACCTTC. Its protein product is CAISGIESNYGYTF.

The chain carries TRBV5-5 and TRBJ2-5; tentatively, D is TRBD2 (6 bases). This CDR3 spans 14 amino acids. The germline V gene encodes CDR1 SGHKS and CDR2 YYEKEE (reference sequence). V was trimmed by 4 bases and J by 2 bases, leaving 12 bases between them. This CDR3 reads CASSPLAAQETQYF. For the CDR3, the DNA is TGTGCCAGCAGCCCCTTAGCGGCACAAGAGACCCAGTACTTC.

The V call is TRBV11-2, the J call TRBJ2-7, with TRBD2 identical over 12 bases. Germline V gene lookup returns CDR1 SGHAT and CDR2 FQNNGV. The CDR3 extends over 16 amino acids. V shed 2 bases and J 7 bases; nucleotides not matched to a gene: 9. In DNA form, the CDR3 reads TGTGCCAGCAGCTTATCAACCGGGACTAGCGGGCCTGAGCAGTACTTC. Residues: CASSLSTGTSGPEQYF.

The gene calls are TRBV7-6 and TRBJ2-7; possible D gene TRBD2, 5 bases. The CDR3 runs to 18 residues. V dropped 2 bases and J dropped 3 bases, with 23 bases sitting between them. The germline gives CDR1 SGHVS, CDR2 FNYEAQ. CDR3 in amino acids: CASSLTVVPRLSNYEQYF. The CDR3 DNA sequence: TGTGCCAGCAGCTTAACGGTCGTTCCTCGACTATCTAACTACGAGCAGTACTTC.

This chain links TRBV5-4 with TRBJ2-7; D call uncertain. V dropped 0 bases and J dropped 0 bases, with 7 bases sitting between them. Per germline, CDR1 SGHNT and CDR2 YYREEE (reference sequence). The CDR3 has 14 amino acids. Written as DNA, the CDR3 is TGTGCCAGCAGCTTGGACAGTAACTCCTACGAGCAGTACTTC. Translating it yields CASSLDSNSYEQYF.

Here the CDR3 reads CASSQARDRVLPGANVLTF. The CDR3, as DNA: TGTGCCAGCAGCCAAGCTCGGGACAGGGTACTGCCTGGGGCCAACGTCCTGACTTTC. The chain employs TRBV3-1 (or the pseudogene TRBV3-2) and TRBJ2-6, with 9 bases aligning to TRBD1. V trimming: 1 base; J trimming: 2 bases; junction bases outside the gene matches: 9. The germline CDR1 and CDR2 sequences are LGHDT and YNNKEL (reference sequence). CDR3 length equals 19 residues.

The CDR3 DNA is TGCGCCAGCAGTGACTCAGGGAGGGCCTACACCTTC. This codes for CASSDSGRAYTF. The rearrangement links TRBV10-2 to TRBJ1-2, with D tentatively TRBD1 (5 bases). V was shortened by 3 bases and J by 10 bases, with 12 bases between the two germline ends. The germline CDR1 and CDR2 sequences are WSHSY and SAAADI. This CDR3 is 12 amino acids long.

This chain joins TRBV27 and TRBJ2-7; 14 positions agree with TRBD2. Germline assignment: CDR1 MNHEY and CDR2 SMNVEV (reference sequence). The CDR3 contains 16 residues. J lost 0 bases, V lost 6 bases, and 4 bases had no gene match. CDR3 nucleotides: TGTGCCAGCAGAGAGGGGACTAGCGGGAGCTCCTACGAGCAGTACTTC. Translation: CASREGTSGSSYEQYF.

DNA for the CDR3: TGTGCCAGCAGACAGGGGGCCCTTGAAAAACTGTTTTTT. Translation gives CASRQGALEKLFF. The V gene is TRBV3-1 (or the pseudogene TRBV3-2), the J gene TRBJ1-4, with 9 bases matching TRBD1. Germline assignment: CDR1 LGHDT and CDR2 YNNKEL (reference sequence). J lost 7 bases, V lost 6 bases, and 3 bases had no gene match. CDR3 length equals 13 residues.

This clone turned up a few times. The rearrangement links TRBV30 to TRBJ1-1, with a possible D match to TRBD1 (5 bases). Looked up from germline, CDR1 is GTSNPN and CDR2 is SVGIG (reference sequence). This CDR3 has 13 residues. The V end was cut by 0 bases, the J end by 4 bases, with 9 bases between. The CDR3 DNA reads as TGTGCCTGGAGTGTATACGGGGGCACTGAAGCTTTCTTT. Its translation: CAWSVYGGTEAFF.

The gene calls are TRBV29-1 and TRBJ2-5; 8 bases match TRBD1. The CDR3 is 12 residues long. V lost 6 bases to trimming and J lost 5 bases; unmatched junction nucleotides: 5. Germline CDR1 is SQVTM and CDR2 is ANQGSEA. The CDR3 reads CSVFQGAETQYF. For the CDR3, the DNA is TGCAGCGTCTTCCAGGGGGCTGAGACCCAGTACTTC.

The chain recombines TRBV19 with TRBJ2-7; 13 positions agree with TRBD2. This CDR3 is built from 15 residues. Germline CDR1 and CDR2: LNHDA and SQIVND (reference sequence). Trimming cost V 4 bases and J 2 bases; bases outside gene matches: 2. CDR3: CASSTGTSGTYEQYF. CDR3 in DNA: TGTGCCAGTAGTACCGGGACTAGCGGGACCTACGAGCAGTACTTC. The variable domain in full, with the rest retrieved from reference TRBV19 and TRBJ2-7, is DGGITQSPKYLFRKEGQNVTLSCEQNLNHDAMYWYRQDPGQGLRLIYYSQIVNDFQKGDIAEGYSVSREKKESFPLTVTSAQKNPTAFYLCASSTGTSGTYEQYFGPGTRLTVT.

The chain joins TRBV2 to TRBJ1-5; D remains unclear. The germline V and J ends were trimmed by 1 base and 9 bases, with 10 bases remaining between them. Germline V gene data show CDR1 as SNHLY and CDR2 as FYNNEI. The CDR3 totals 13 residues. DNA for the CDR3: TGTGCCAGCAGTGAAGGAGGAATAGGGCCCCAGCATTTT. This encodes CASSEGGIGPQHF.

The chain joins TRBV27 to TRBJ2-1, with 9 positions matching TRBD1. Germline CDR1 is MNHEY and CDR2 is SMNVEV (reference sequence). V lost 9 bases, J lost 8 bases, and 5 bases stayed unmatched. CDR3 length: 12 amino acids. CDR3 sequence reads: CASTGTGYEQFF. In DNA form, the CDR3 reads TGTGCCAGTACAGGGACAGGGTATGAGCAGTTCTTC.

This chain connects TRBV3-1 (or the pseudogene TRBV3-2) to TRBJ2-7, with D possibly being TRBD2 (7 bases). Germline V gives CDR1 LGHDT, CDR2 YNNKEL (reference sequence). The CDR3 covers 14 residues. V lost 6 bases to trimming and J lost 8 bases, with 20 bases between them. The CDR3 region has the DNA TGTGCCAGCAGACTGAGGGGGGGGCTTGGGAAGCAGTACTTC. It encodes CASRLRGGLGKQYF.

CDR3 DNA: TGTGCCAGCAGCCCCCAGTTAACTGAAGCTTTCTTT. As protein: CASSPQLTEAFF. The chain employs TRBV7-8 and TRBJ1-1; D ambiguous. The germline CDR1 and CDR2 sequences are SGHVS and FQNEAQ. Trimming cost V 5 bases and J 5 bases, with 9 bases left between them. The length of the CDR3 is 12 residues.

J is TRBJ1-2 and V is TRBV6-5, with D unresolved. CDR1 and CDR2 (germline): MNHEY, SVGAGI. CDR3 length: 13 residues. Trimming shortened V by 2 bases and J by 7 bases, and 11 bases separated the two germline ends. The CDR3 DNA is TGTGCCAGCAGTTACGTTGGGTGGGCTGGCTACACCTTC. Translated: CASSYVGWAGYTF.

This chain uses TRBV2 with TRBJ1-5, with TRBD1 identical over 8 bases. Germline V gives CDR1 SNHLY, CDR2 FYNNEI. Germline trimming cut 6 bases from V and 3 bases from J; bases unmatched to any gene: 7. The CDR3 contains 15 residues. CDR3 sequence: CASRRTGGDNQPQHF. The CDR3 nucleotides are TGTGCCAGCAGGCGCACAGGGGGGGACAATCAGCCCCAGCATTTT.